Listed here are 22 T cell receptor beta chains from one sample, sequenced in a study of blood T cell repertoires in COVID-19 (dated by TCRdb to 2020 to 2021). Libraries were made using the immunoSEQ multiplex PCR assay. What TCRdb holds here is the immuneACCESS table cut down to in-frame rearrangements. Part of the clones is not present; checked against another copy, under half of the missing clones reflect an unresolved V gene, and the others are unexplained. This sample has 90,000 to 130,000 clones in its table, and around 76% of those were observed once. Together, the top ten hold approximately 3.9% of the sample. Sequencing was performed on peripheral blood. Receptor source: an elderly woman with acute or convalescent COVID-19.

This sequence joins TRBV19 and TRBJ1-5, with TRBD1 identical over 7 bases. The germline V gene encodes CDR1 LNHDA and CDR2 SQIVND (reference sequence). J gave up 3 bases and V 7 bases, and 9 bases lay outside the gene matches. The CDR3 loop spans 15 amino acids. The CDR3 nucleotides read TGTGCCAGTATCCCAGACAGGGTGGCCAATCAGCCCCAGCATTTT. Its protein is CASIPDRVANQPQHF.

The genes are TRBV6-5 and TRBJ1-2, with 7 bases that match TRBD1. Losses at the gene ends were 6 bases for V and 6 bases for J; bases not matched to a gene: 7. The CDR3 is made up of 13 amino acids. Germline V gene data show CDR1 as MNHEY and CDR2 as SVGAGI. The DNA for the CDR3 is TGTGCCAGCAGGAAGACAGGGAGGAATGGCTACACCTTC. Protein: CASRKTGRNGYTF.

This chain connects TRBV19 to TRBJ1-1; D is unclear. The germline gives CDR1 LNHDA, CDR2 SQIVND (reference sequence). V was trimmed by 7 bases and J by 4 bases, leaving 13 bases between them. This CDR3 spans 13 amino acids. CDR3 region: CASKRAQSTEAFF. CDR3 sequence (DNA): TGTGCCAGTAAGAGGGCCCAGAGCACTGAAGCTTTCTTT.

This sequence joins TRBV7-9 and TRBJ2-3, with 9 bases matching TRBD2. Germline CDR1 SEHNR, CDR2 FQNEAQ (reference sequence). The CDR3 contains 16 residues. The trim removed 1 base at V and 6 bases at J, leaving 8 bases unmatched. The CDR3 nucleotides read TGTGCCAGCAGCTTAGGCGGGGGGGATTCGAGGGATACGCAGTATTTT. As protein: CASSLGGGDSRDTQYF.

The CDR3 DNA reads TGTGCCAGCAGTCCGTGGGACACCCTCTACGAGCAGTACTTC. Encoded protein: CASSPWDTLYEQYF. The chain uses TRBV28 and TRBJ2-7, with D perhaps TRBD1 (6 bases). CDR3 length equals 14 residues. Trimming shortened V by 5 bases and J by 3 bases, and 14 bases separated the two germline ends. The germline V gene has CDR1 MDHEN and CDR2 SYDVKM.

The chain recombines TRBV9 with TRBJ1-1; maybe TRBD1 (6 bases). This CDR3 spans 14 amino acids. Germline CDR1 is SGDLS and CDR2 is YYNGEE. Trimming left V 4 bases short and J 0 bases short, with 10 bases between. The CDR3 DNA is TGTGCCAGCAGCCCAGGGGCTATGAACACTGAAGCTTTCTTT. Amino acid sequence: CASSPGAMNTEAFF.

The J gene is TRBJ2-4, the V gene TRBV7-2; TRBD2 is a possible D gene (6 bases). Trimming removed 5 bases from V and 9 bases from J, with 23 bases in between. The CDR3 length is 16 residues. The germline CDR1 and CDR2 sequences are SGHTA and FQGNSA. The CDR3 here is CASSRSPARGSGIQYF. CDR3 DNA sequence: TGTGCCAGCAGCCGCTCCCCTGCGCGGGGTTCTGGCATTCAGTACTTC.

The V gene is TRBV5-6, the J gene TRBJ2-1, with 10 bases matching TRBD2. The CDR3 contains 15 residues. CDR1 is SGHDT and CDR2 is YYEEEE in the germline V gene. V shed 2 bases and J 6 bases; nucleotides not matched to a gene: 5. The CDR3 loop is CASSFRTSGLNEQFF. CDR3 nucleotides: TGTGCCAGCAGCTTTAGGACTAGCGGACTCAATGAGCAGTTCTTC.

This clone was observed a single time. The V and J genes are TRBV6-5 and TRBJ2-7; TRBD2 might be the D (5 bases). The CDR3 has 14 amino acids. Trimming took off 4 bases at V and 3 bases at J, with 13 bases between the two ends. Per the germline V gene, CDR1 is MNHEY and CDR2 is SVGAGI. The CDR3 region has the DNA TGTGCCAGCAGTTCCTGGCGGGTGAACTACGAGCAGTACTTC. Translating gives CASSSWRVNYEQYF.

The chain carries TRBV4-3 and TRBJ2-7; 12 nucleotides align to TRBD1. The CDR3 spans 17 residues. Germline CDR1 reads LGHNA; CDR2 reads YSLEER. V trimming: 2 bases; J trimming: 7 bases; junction bases outside the gene matches: 12. The CDR3 loop reads CASSQTPPGQGAQEQYF. The CDR3 DNA follows: TGCGCCAGCAGCCAAACGCCTCCGGGACAGGGGGCGCAAGAGCAGTACTTC.

This clone turned up a few times. This chain joins TRBV5-1 and TRBJ2-1, with 8 bases aligning to TRBD2. J gave up 4 bases and V 4 bases, and 7 bases lay outside the gene matches. The germline V gene has CDR1 SGHRS and CDR2 YFSETQ. The CDR3 sequence is 15 residues long. CDR3: CASSPAGDRYNEQFF. CDR3 sequence (DNA): TGCGCCAGCAGCCCAGCGGGGGACCGATACAATGAGCAGTTCTTC.

The chain links TRBV6-2 or TRBV6-3 to TRBJ1-1, with D unclear. Germline-derived CDR1 and CDR2 are MNHEY and SVGEGT. V was clipped by 5 bases and J by 7 bases, with 8 bases between them. The CDR3 covers 11 residues. For the CDR3, the DNA is TGTGCCAGCAGTACGCGTTATGAAGCTTTCTTT. Amino acid sequence: CASSTRYEAFF.

V and J are TRBV2 and TRBJ2-1; TRBD1 aligns across 7 bases. After removal of 6 bases from V and 4 bases from J, the junction contained 6 bases not matched to a gene. The CDR3 has 14 residues. CDR1 and CDR2 from the germline V gene are SNHLY and FYNNEI. Here the CDR3 reads CASRPGTVYNEQFF. The CDR3 region has the DNA TGTGCCAGCAGGCCCGGGACAGTATACAATGAGCAGTTCTTC.

The genes are TRBV6-5 and TRBJ1-2, with TRBD1 identical over 11 bases. Per germline, CDR1 MNHEY and CDR2 SVGAGI. The trim removed 2 bases at V and 3 bases at J, leaving 5 bases unmatched. The CDR3 is made up of 16 amino acids. CDR3: CASSYAGTGGHYGYTF. CDR3 sequence (DNA): TGTGCCAGCAGTTACGCCGGGACAGGGGGACACTATGGCTACACCTTC.

The rearrangement links TRBV6-5 to TRBJ2-7; D is possibly TRBD2 (6 bases). Trimming removed 4 bases from V and 3 bases from J, with 13 bases in between. CDR1 and CDR2 from the germline V gene are MNHEY and SVGAGI. The CDR3 sequence is 14 residues long. CDR3 nucleotides: TGTGCCAGCAGTTCGATGACTAGTAACTACGAGCAGTACTTC. Protein: CASSSMTSNYEQYF.

The chain joins TRBV30 to TRBJ2-1; 9 bases match TRBD2. From germline, CDR1 is GTSNPN and CDR2 SVGIG (reference sequence). This CDR3 is 14 amino acids long. The ends lost 0 bases at V and 9 bases at J; junction bases unmatched: 6. CDR3 nucleotides: TGTGCCTGGAGTGTGGGACTAGCAGGCGTTGAGCAGTTCTTC. Translating gives CAWSVGLAGVEQFF.

This chain connects TRBV2 to TRBJ2-1, with 7 bases fitting TRBD2. The CDR3 has 16 amino acids. V shed 2 bases, J shed 4 bases, and the junction held 8 bases outside the gene matches. Germline values: CDR1 SNHLY, CDR2 FYNNEI. CDR3 loop: CASSESLSSGYNEQFF. CDR3 nucleotides: TGTGCCAGCAGTGAATCCCTCTCTAGCGGATACAATGAGCAGTTCTTC.

This chain joins TRBV7-9 and TRBJ1-2, with TRBD1 identical over 7 bases. The CDR3 loop spans 14 amino acids. The V and J ends lost 5 bases and 2 bases, in that order; junction bases with no gene match: 5. Germline V gene sequence: CDR1 SEHNR, CDR2 FQNEAQ (reference sequence). This chain's CDR3 is CASSPQGQNYGYTF. The CDR3 DNA follows: TGTGCCAGCAGCCCCCAGGGACAGAACTATGGCTACACCTTC.

V and J are TRBV23-1 and TRBJ2-1; TRBD2 might be the D (5 bases). TRBV23-1 counts as an open reading frame of uncertain function. V lost 10 bases, J lost 8 bases, and 27 bases lay in between. This CDR3 has 16 amino acids. The CDR3 region is CAIPRDYLDEFDEQFF. For the CDR3, the DNA is TGCGCCATCCCCAGAGACTACCTGGATGAATTCGATGAGCAGTTCTTC.

The genes are TRBV2 and TRBJ2-2; a weak D match, TRBD1 (6 bases). With 2 bases removed from V and 5 bases from J, the gap between germline ends came to 12 bases. This CDR3 has 15 amino acids. In germline, CDR1 is SNHLY, CDR2 FYNNEI. This chain's CDR3 is CASSEQGPWTGELFF. The CDR3 DNA follows: TGTGCCAGCAGTGAACAGGGGCCGTGGACCGGGGAGCTGTTTTTT.

V usage is TRBV10-1 and J usage is TRBJ2-4; 9 nucleotides align to TRBD2. Germline CDR1 WNHNN, CDR2 SYGVQD (reference sequence). Trimming cost V 9 bases and J 9 bases; bases outside gene matches: 12. There are 14 residues in the CDR3. The CDR3 reads CASQERGARGIQYF. Written as DNA, the CDR3 is TGCGCCAGTCAGGAGCGGGGGGCCCGGGGCATTCAGTACTTC.

The rearrangement joins TRBV2 to TRBJ2-4; weak D call: TRBD2 (6 bases). Germline V gene data show CDR1 as SNHLY and CDR2 as FYNNEI. V was shortened by 2 bases and J by 0 bases, with 14 bases between the two germline ends. The CDR3 runs to 17 residues. Written as DNA, the CDR3 is TGTGCCAGCAGTGAATTCTCGGGGGTGCTAGCCAAAAACATTCAGTACTTC. Its translation is CASSEFSGVLAKNIQYF.